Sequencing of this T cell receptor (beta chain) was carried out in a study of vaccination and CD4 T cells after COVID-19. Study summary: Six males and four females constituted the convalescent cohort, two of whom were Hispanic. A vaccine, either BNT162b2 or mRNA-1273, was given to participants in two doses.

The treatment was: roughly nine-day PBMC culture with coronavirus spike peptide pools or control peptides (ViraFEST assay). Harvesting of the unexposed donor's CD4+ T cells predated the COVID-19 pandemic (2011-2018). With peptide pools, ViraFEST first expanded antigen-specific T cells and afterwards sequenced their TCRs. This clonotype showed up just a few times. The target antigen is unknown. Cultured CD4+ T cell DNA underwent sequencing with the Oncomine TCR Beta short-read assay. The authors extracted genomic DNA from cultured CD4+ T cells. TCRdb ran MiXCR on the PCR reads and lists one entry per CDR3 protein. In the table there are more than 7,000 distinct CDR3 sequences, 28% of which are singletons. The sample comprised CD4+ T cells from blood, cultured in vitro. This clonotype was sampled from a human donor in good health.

The CDR3, as DNA: TGCAGTGCTAGAGATCCCTGGGGCGCGGGGATTAGCACAGATACGCAGTATTTT. Its protein product is CSARDPWGAGISTDTQYF. The chain recombines TRBV20-1 with TRBJ2-3; weak D call: TRBD2 (6 bases). In germline, CDR1 is DFQATT, CDR2 SNEGSKA (reference sequence). The CDR3 runs 18 residues. V lost 0 bases and J lost 0, with 19 bases in between.